These 32 T cell receptor beta chains came from one sample sequenced in a study of T cells after yellow fever vaccination. From the 5' RACE reads, TCRdb called clonotypes with MiXCR, one entry per CDR3 protein. The table has 200,000 to 300,000 distinct CDR3 sequences, 3.6% seen once; the top ten hold under 20%. The sample was PBMCs, taken 15 days after the yellow fever booster vaccination. Receptor source: a man aged 18 to 35 who received the YFV17D yellow fever vaccine.

The sample holds many counts of this clonotype. The chain carries TRBV6-6 and TRBJ2-3; 8 bases agree with TRBD2. The V segment lost 3 bases and the J segment 2 bases; nucleotides outside the gene matches: 7. Per germline, CDR1 MNHNY and CDR2 SVGAGI (reference sequence). This CDR3 contains 16 residues. The CDR3 here is CASSYRRGAITDTQYF. CDR3 sequence (DNA): TGTGCCAGCAGTTATAGGCGGGGGGCCATCACAGATACGCAGTATTTT.

This clonotype occurred many times. V is TRBV9 and J is TRBJ2-1; tentative D call: TRBD2 (5 bases). The CDR3 extends over 16 amino acids. Trimming shortened V by 0 bases and J by 1 base, and 11 bases separated the two germline ends. CDR1 is SGDLS, CDR2 YYNGEE, per germline. CDR3 nucleotide sequence: TGTGCCAGCAGCGTAGAGGGAGTTAGTTCCTACAATGAGCAGTTCTTC. It is translated as CASSVEGVSSYNEQFF.

Ten or more counts support this clonotype. This sequence joins TRBV5-1 and TRBJ2-1; D call uncertain. CDR3 size: 14 residues. The germline CDR1 and CDR2 sequences are SGHRS and YFSETQ. V lost 0 bases and J lost 5, with 9 bases in between. The CDR3 nucleotides read TGCGCCAGCAGCTTGGAGGGTCGGCACAATGAGCAGTTCTTC. It is translated as CASSLEGRHNEQFF.

This clonotype was counted many times. The genes are TRBV5-1 and TRBJ1-3, with D maybe TRBD1 (6 bases). The CDR3 is made up of 17 amino acids. CDR1 and CDR2 (germline): SGHRS, YFSETQ. Trimming pared 7 bases from V and 0 bases from J, leaving 20 bases between. The DNA for the CDR3 is TGCGCCAGCTCCATCTCGGACAGCCCAAGCTCTGGAAACACCATATATTTT. Protein: CASSISDSPSSGNTIYF.

This clonotype was counted ten times or more. V is TRBV11-2 and J is TRBJ2-3; D call uncertain. The CDR3 is made up of 12 amino acids. Germline assignment: CDR1 SGHAT and CDR2 FQNNGV. The V and J ends lost 7 bases and 7 bases respectively, with 12 bases between them. CDR3 sequence reads: CASTPTANTQYF. CDR3 bases: TGTGCCAGCACACCCACAGCAAATACGCAGTATTTT.

This clonotype was observed at least ten times. This chain connects TRBV6-1 to TRBJ2-3; no definite D call. Trimming cost V 7 bases and J 4 bases, with 12 bases left between them. The germline CDR1 and CDR2 sequences are MNHNS and SASEGT. The CDR3 is made up of 13 amino acids. CDR3 bases: TGTGCCAGCACTCGAACGTCAGCAGATACGCAGTATTTT. Residues: CASTRTSADTQYF.

This clonotype was observed many times. The chain couples TRBV20-1 to TRBJ2-5; D is perhaps TRBD2 (5 bases). Germline CDR1 and CDR2: DFQATT and SNEGSKA (reference sequence). This CDR3 contains 10 residues. V was shortened by 5 bases and J by 4 bases, with 5 bases between the two germline ends. CDR3 amino acids: CSAGLETQYF. Here the CDR3 DNA reads TGCAGTGCTGGACTAGAGACCCAGTACTTC.

The rearrangement links TRBV7-2 to TRBJ2-3, with 8 bases aligning to TRBD2. The CDR3 has 13 residues. Germline CDR1 SGHTA, CDR2 FQGNSA. Unmatched junction bases numbered 3, after V lost 2 bases and J lost 8 bases. In DNA, the CDR3 is TGTGCCAGCAGCTTATCACTAGCGGTTACGCAGTATTTT. Translated: CASSLSLAVTQYF. Based on the CDR3 plus reference TRBV7-2 and TRBJ2-3, the full variable domain is GAGVSQSPSNKVTEKGKDVELRCDPISGHTALYWYRQSLGQGLEFLIYFQGNSAPDKSGLPSDRFSAERTGGSVSTLTIQRTQQEDSAVYLCASSLSLAVTQYFGPGTRLTVL.

This clonotype was counted at least ten times. The chain carries TRBV7-9 and TRBJ1-3; D ambiguous. Germline V gives CDR1 SEHNR, CDR2 FQNEAQ (reference sequence). Trimming removed 5 bases from V and 4 bases from J, with 12 bases in between. The CDR3 sequence is 14 residues long. CDR3 DNA: TGTGCCAGCAGCCCCGGGTCCGGGGGAAACACCATATATTTT. Translated, it gives CASSPGSGGNTIYF.

In its sample, this clonotype was seen many times. The chain joins TRBV20-1 to TRBJ1-1, with D maybe TRBD1 (5 bases). V was trimmed by 5 bases and J by 5 bases, leaving 21 bases between them. The CDR3 runs 15 residues. The germline gives CDR1 DFQATT, CDR2 SNEGSKA (reference sequence). In DNA form, the CDR3 reads TGCAGTGCTCGACTTATATCAGGGAAGGGGACTGAAGCTTTCTTT. Its protein product is CSARLISGKGTEAFF.

The table lists this clonotype with a few counts. V is TRBV30 and J is TRBJ2-5; D ambiguous. Trimming cost V 3 bases and J 1 base, with 12 bases left between them. CDR1 is GTSNPN and CDR2 is SVGIG in the germline V gene (reference sequence). The CDR3 is 14 residues long. CDR3 region: CAWSGPWGQETQYF. The DNA for the CDR3 is TGTGCCTGGAGCGGCCCGTGGGGCCAAGAGACCCAGTACTTC.

This clonotype was found many times. One end of the junction is discordant with germline, which a read error may explain. The chain combines TRBV7-7 with TRBJ2-1, with a possible D match to TRBD2 (6 bases). Looked up from germline, CDR1 is SSHAT and CDR2 is FNYEAQ (reference sequence). The length of the CDR3 is 15 residues. The chain's CDR3 is CASSLELASYNEQFF. The CDR3 coding sequence is TGTGCTAGCAGCTTAGAACTAGCATCCTACAATGAGCAGTTCTTC.

This clonotype was counted many times. The chain couples TRBV20-1 to TRBJ2-3, with D unclear. The V gene lost 5 bases and the J gene lost 2 bases, with 17 bases spanning the gap. Germline CDR1 is DFQATT and CDR2 is SNEGSKA (reference sequence). The CDR3 covers 15 residues. The DNA of the CDR3 is TGCAGTGCTCGATTCGGACGGATGATCACAGATACGCAGTATTTT. It yields the protein CSARFGRMITDTQYF.

This clonotype was found many times. This chain connects TRBV5-1 to TRBJ2-2, with D perhaps TRBD1 or TRBD2 (5 bases each). The CDR3 totals 15 residues. V lost 5 bases, J lost 0 bases, and 11 bases lay in between. Germline V gene lookup returns CDR1 SGHRS and CDR2 YFSETQ. CDR3: CASRQGAPNTGELFF. The DNA for the CDR3 is TGCGCCAGCAGGCAGGGAGCCCCGAACACCGGGGAGCTGTTTTTT.

V is TRBV10-3 and J is TRBJ2-6; 10 bases are a match to TRBD1. The CDR3 consists of 21 residues. Per germline, CDR1 ENHRY and CDR2 SYGVKD. J lost 2 bases, V lost 10 bases, and 23 bases had no gene match. In nucleotides, the CDR3 is TGTGCCACCCACCCTGTGGGACAGGGGTCCGCCGACGACCCTGGGGCCAACGTCCTGACTTTC. It encodes CATHPVGQGSADDPGANVLTF.

This clonotype occurred many times. This chain joins TRBV4-1 and TRBJ2-5; 9 nucleotides match TRBD1. Germline V gives CDR1 MGHRA, CDR2 YSYEKL. With 0 bases clipped from V and 4 bases from J, the junction kept 6 bases outside the gene matches. This CDR3 is built from 16 residues. The chain's CDR3 is CASSQEGTGSGETQYF. CDR3 sequence (DNA): TGCGCCAGCAGCCAAGAGGGGACAGGGAGTGGAGAGACCCAGTACTTC.

There are many counts of this clonotype. V usage is TRBV12-3 or TRBV12-4 and J usage is TRBJ1-1; D remains ambiguous. Between the trimmed V and J ends, which lost 5 bases and 5 bases, there was a span of 9 bases. The CDR3 is made up of 12 amino acids. CDR3 residues: CASSIQRTEAFF. The CDR3 nucleotides are TGTGCCAGCAGTATCCAGAGGACTGAAGCTTTCTTT.

This clonotype showed up many times. J is TRBJ2-3 and V is TRBV29-1, with 7 bases matching TRBD2. J gave up 0 bases and V 3 bases, and 3 bases lay outside the gene matches. Germline V gene sequence: CDR1 SQVTM, CDR2 ANQGSEA. The CDR3 contains 14 residues. CDR3 amino acids: CSVEERDSTDTQYF. The DNA of the CDR3 is TGCAGCGTTGAGGAGCGGGACAGCACAGATACGCAGTATTTT.

V usage is TRBV19 and J usage is TRBJ1-1; no firm D call. From germline, CDR1 is LNHDA and CDR2 SQIVND (reference sequence). V shed 1 base and J shed 11 bases, with 11 bases lying between them. This CDR3 is built from 12 residues. This CDR3 is CASSIGTSRAFF. The CDR3 DNA reads TGTGCCAGTAGTATAGGCACAAGCCGCGCTTTCTTT.

This clonotype was recorded many times. V usage is TRBV5-1 and J usage is TRBJ2-7; D may be TRBD2 (6 bases). CDR1 is SGHRS and CDR2 is YFSETQ in the germline V gene. The CDR3 spans 13 residues. The V end was cut by 0 bases, the J end by 9 bases, with 13 bases between. CDR3 sequence reads: CASSLAPRERQYV. For the CDR3, the DNA is TGCGCCAGCAGCTTGGCCCCACGGGAGAGGCAGTACGTC.

Many counts were recorded for this clonotype. The chain employs TRBV10-3 and TRBJ2-5, with TRBD2 matching 7 bases. Germline lookup yields CDR1 ENHRY and CDR2 SYGVKD. The V gene end was trimmed by 10 bases and the J gene end by 2 bases; junction bases not matched to a gene: 13. This CDR3 is 15 amino acids long. CDR3 sequence reads: CATGGGVTVQETQYF. In DNA form, the CDR3 reads TGTGCCACGGGGGGAGGGGTCACGGTTCAAGAGACCCAGTACTTC.

This clonotype has a count of ten or more. The V and J genes are TRBV10-3 and TRBJ2-3, with a tentative D call TRBD2 (5 bases). The CDR3 spans 14 residues. Germline lookup yields CDR1 ENHRY and CDR2 SYGVKD. Trimming removed 6 bases from V and 6 bases from J, with 16 bases in between. Here the CDR3 DNA reads TGTGCCATCAGGTCCGGGATACTAAGGGATACGCAGTATTTT. Amino acid sequence: CAIRSGILRDTQYF.

This clonotype was seen at least ten times. The chain employs TRBV29-1 and TRBJ2-4, with no clear D. The germline gives CDR1 SQVTM, CDR2 ANQGSEA. The CDR3 length is 14 residues. Trimming took 4 bases from V and 2 from J, leaving 12 bases between them. The CDR3 DNA sequence: TGCAGCGTTGCGTGGGATGGAACCAAAAACATTCAGTACTTC. Amino acids: CSVAWDGTKNIQYF.

At least ten counts were recorded for this clonotype. This rearrangement joins TRBV5-1 to TRBJ2-1, with D possibly matching TRBD2 (6 bases). Per germline, CDR1 SGHRS and CDR2 YFSETQ. V was trimmed by 0 bases and J by 7 bases, leaving 14 bases between them. This CDR3 spans 15 amino acids. CDR3 nucleotide sequence: TGCGCCAGCAGCTTGGCAATTCGGGGGTGGAATGAGCAGTTCTTC. This sequence encodes CASSLAIRGWNEQFF.

The genes are TRBV6-5 and TRBJ1-6; D may be TRBD1 (5 bases). The length of the CDR3 is 17 residues. CDR1 MNHEY and CDR2 SVGAGI come from the germline V gene. V was shortened by 7 bases and J by 9 bases, with 25 bases between the two germline ends. In nucleotides, the CDR3 is TGTGCCAGCACTATAAGTCAGCTGGGCAGGGTTGTTTCACCCCTCCACTTT. Translating it yields CASTISQLGRVVSPLHF.

This clonotype was recorded many times. The gene calls are TRBV21-1 and TRBJ2-5; the table calls TRBD1, which could not be checked here. TRBV21-1 is reported as a pseudogene. The CDR3 runs 13 residues. As DNA, the CDR3 is TGTGCCAGCAGCAAAAGCAGGGGAGAGACCCAGTACTTC. Translating it yields CASSKSRGETQYF.

This clonotype appeared many times. This rearrangement joins TRBV10-2 to TRBJ2-1; perhaps TRBD2 as D (5 bases). The CDR3 is 13 residues long. From germline, CDR1 is WSHSY and CDR2 SAAADI. Deletions cut 6 bases from V and 4 bases from J, with 10 bases between. The CDR3 DNA sequence: TGCGCCAGCAGGACCGGGATGTACAATGAGCAGTTCTTC. Amino acids: CASRTGMYNEQFF.

This clonotype was seen repeatedly, ten times or more. CDR3 sequence (DNA): TGTGCCACCAGTAACAGGGACATTCAGTACTTC. It yields the protein CATSNRDIQYF. The chain uses TRBV24-1 and TRBJ2-4, with D possibly matching TRBD1 (6 bases). Deletions cut 6 bases from V and 8 bases from J, with 7 bases between. The CDR3 has 11 amino acids. The V gene's germline CDR1 is KGHDR and CDR2 SFDVKD.

Ten or more counts support this clonotype. The chain joins TRBV6-1 to TRBJ2-7; D remains ambiguous. The CDR3 length is 15 residues. Germline CDR1 and CDR2: MNHNS and SASEGT. Trimming shortened V by 6 bases and J by 4 bases, and 19 bases separated the two germline ends. CDR3 in amino acids: CASRRMAAGWYEQYF. The CDR3 DNA is TGTGCCAGCAGGAGGATGGCGGCCGGGTGGTACGAGCAGTACTTC.

This clonotype appeared many times. The rearrangement uses TRBV7-2 and TRBJ2-3; 16 positions match TRBD2. The CDR3 contains 17 residues. The germline V gene encodes CDR1 SGHTA and CDR2 FQGNSA. The V and J ends lost 3 bases and 5 bases, in that order; junction bases with no gene match: 5. The CDR3 here is CASSFLGLAGGVDTQYF. DNA for the CDR3: TGTGCCAGCAGCTTCTTGGGACTAGCGGGGGGGGTAGATACGCAGTATTTT.

This clonotype occurred many times. V and J are TRBV5-1 and TRBJ1-2; unclear D gene. The CDR3 covers 13 residues. Germline V gene data show CDR1 as SGHRS and CDR2 as YFSETQ. Trimming cost V 1 base and J 6 bases, with 10 bases left between them. The CDR3 DNA reads as TGCGCCAGCAGCTTGATAGTAGATGATGGCTACACCTTC. It translates to CASSLIVDDGYTF.

This clonotype occurred many times. This chain joins TRBV3-1 and TRBJ1-3, with D maybe TRBD1 (5 bases). The ends were cut back, 0 bases at V and 2 bases at J, with 11 bases in the middle. The CDR3 is made up of 16 amino acids. Looked up from germline, CDR1 is LGHDT and CDR2 is YNNKEL (reference sequence). The CDR3 protein is CASSQDKGRPGNTIYF. DNA for the CDR3: TGTGCCAGCAGCCAAGATAAGGGGCGTCCTGGAAACACCATATATTTT. The whole variable domain, filled in from reference TRBV3-1 and TRBJ1-3, reads DTAVSQTPKYLVTQMGNDKSIKCEQNLGHDTMYWYKQDSKKFLKIMFSYNNKELIINETVPNRFSPKSPDKAHLNLHINSLELGDSAVYFCASSQDKGRPGNTIYFGEGSWLTVV.